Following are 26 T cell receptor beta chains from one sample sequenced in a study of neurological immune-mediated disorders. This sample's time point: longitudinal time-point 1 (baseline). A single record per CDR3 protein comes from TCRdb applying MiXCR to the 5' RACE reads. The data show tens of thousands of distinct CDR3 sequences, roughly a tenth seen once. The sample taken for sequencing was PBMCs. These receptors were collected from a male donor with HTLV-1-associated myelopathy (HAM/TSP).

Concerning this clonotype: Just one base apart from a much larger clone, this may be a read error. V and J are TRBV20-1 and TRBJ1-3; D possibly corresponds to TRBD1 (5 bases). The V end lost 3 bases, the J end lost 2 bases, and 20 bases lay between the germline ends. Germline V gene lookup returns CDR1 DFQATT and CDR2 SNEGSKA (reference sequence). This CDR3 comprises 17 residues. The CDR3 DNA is TGCAGTGCTAGTTCATCCGCCCAAGGGGCGACTGGAAACACCATATATTTT. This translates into CSASSSAQGATGNTIYF.

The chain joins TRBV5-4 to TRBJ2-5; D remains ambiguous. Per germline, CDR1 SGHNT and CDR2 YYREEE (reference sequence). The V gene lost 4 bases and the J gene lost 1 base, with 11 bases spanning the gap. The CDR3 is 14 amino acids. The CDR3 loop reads CASSAWVSQETQYF. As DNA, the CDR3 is TGTGCCAGCAGCGCCTGGGTCAGCCAAGAGACCCAGTACTTC.

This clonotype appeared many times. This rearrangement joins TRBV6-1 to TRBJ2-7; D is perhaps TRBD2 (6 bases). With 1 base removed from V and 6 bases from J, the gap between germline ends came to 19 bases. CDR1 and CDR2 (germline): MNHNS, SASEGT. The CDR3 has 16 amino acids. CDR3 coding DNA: TGTGCCAGCAGTGAAGGACTAGTCATTTTTGGGTTCGAGCAGTACTTC. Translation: CASSEGLVIFGFEQYF.

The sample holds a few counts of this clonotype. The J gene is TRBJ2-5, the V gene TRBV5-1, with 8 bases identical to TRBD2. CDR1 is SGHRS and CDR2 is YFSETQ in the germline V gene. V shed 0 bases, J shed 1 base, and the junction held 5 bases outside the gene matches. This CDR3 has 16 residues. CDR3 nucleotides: TGCGCCAGCAGCTTGGCTGCGGGGGGCCTCCAAGAGACCCAGTACTTC. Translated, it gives CASSLAAGGLQETQYF. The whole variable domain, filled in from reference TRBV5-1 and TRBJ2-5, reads KAGVTQTPRYLIKTRGQQVTLSCSPISGHRSVSWYQQTPGQGLQFLFEYFSETQRNKGNFPGRFSGRQFSNSRSEMNVSTLELGDSALYLCASSLAAGGLQETQYFGPGTRLLVL.

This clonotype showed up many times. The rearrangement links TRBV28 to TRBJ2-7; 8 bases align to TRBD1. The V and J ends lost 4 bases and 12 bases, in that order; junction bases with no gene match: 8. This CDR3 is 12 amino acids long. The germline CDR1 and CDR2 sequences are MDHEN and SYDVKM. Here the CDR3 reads CASSSDRARRYF. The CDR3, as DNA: TGTGCCAGCAGTTCGGACAGGGCAAGGCGGTACTTC.

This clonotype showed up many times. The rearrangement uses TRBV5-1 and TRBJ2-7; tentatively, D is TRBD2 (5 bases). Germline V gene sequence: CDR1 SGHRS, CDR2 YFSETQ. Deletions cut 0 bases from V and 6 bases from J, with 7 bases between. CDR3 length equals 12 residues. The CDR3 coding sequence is TGCGCCAGCAGCTTGGGAGGGTTCGAGCAGTACTTC. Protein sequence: CASSLGGFEQYF. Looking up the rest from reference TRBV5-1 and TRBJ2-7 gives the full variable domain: KAGVTQTPRYLIKTRGQQVTLSCSPISGHRSVSWYQQTPGQGLQFLFEYFSETQRNKGNFPGRFSGRQFSNSRSEMNVSTLELGDSALYLCASSLGGFEQYFGPGTRLTVT.

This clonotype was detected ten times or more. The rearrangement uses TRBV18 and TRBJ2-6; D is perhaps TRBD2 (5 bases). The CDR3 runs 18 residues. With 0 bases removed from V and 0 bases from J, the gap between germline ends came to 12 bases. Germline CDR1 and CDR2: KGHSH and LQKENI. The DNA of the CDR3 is TGTGCCAGCTCACCACCGCCGTGGGAGAGCTCTGGGGCCAACGTCCTGACTTTC. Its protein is CASSPPPWESSGANVLTF.

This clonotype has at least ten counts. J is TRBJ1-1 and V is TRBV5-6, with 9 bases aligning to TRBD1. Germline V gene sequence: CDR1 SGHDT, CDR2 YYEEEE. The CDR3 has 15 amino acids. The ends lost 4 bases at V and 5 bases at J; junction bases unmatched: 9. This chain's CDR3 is CASSLGTGKGTEAFF. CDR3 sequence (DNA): TGTGCCAGCAGCCTTGGGACAGGGAAGGGGACTGAAGCTTTCTTT.

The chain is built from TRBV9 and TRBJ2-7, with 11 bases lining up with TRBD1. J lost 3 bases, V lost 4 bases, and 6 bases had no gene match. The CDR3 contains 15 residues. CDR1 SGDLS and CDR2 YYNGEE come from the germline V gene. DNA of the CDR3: TGTGCCAGCAGCTCCTGGACAGGGGGCTTCTACGAGCAGTACTTC. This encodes CASSSWTGGFYEQYF.

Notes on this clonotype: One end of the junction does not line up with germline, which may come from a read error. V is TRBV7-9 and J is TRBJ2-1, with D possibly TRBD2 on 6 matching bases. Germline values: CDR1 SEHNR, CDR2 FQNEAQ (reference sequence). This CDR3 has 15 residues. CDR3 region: CVSSPRGKALDEQFF. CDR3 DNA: TGTGTCAGCAGCCCCCGGGGGAAGGCCTTGGATGAGCAGTTCTTC.

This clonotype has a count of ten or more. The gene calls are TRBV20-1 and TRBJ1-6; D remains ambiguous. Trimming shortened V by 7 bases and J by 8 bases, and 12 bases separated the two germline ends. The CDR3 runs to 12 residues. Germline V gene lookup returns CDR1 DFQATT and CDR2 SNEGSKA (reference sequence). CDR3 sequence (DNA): TGCAGTGTCTGGGGTAGGGATTCACCCCTCCACTTT. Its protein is CSVWGRDSPLHF.

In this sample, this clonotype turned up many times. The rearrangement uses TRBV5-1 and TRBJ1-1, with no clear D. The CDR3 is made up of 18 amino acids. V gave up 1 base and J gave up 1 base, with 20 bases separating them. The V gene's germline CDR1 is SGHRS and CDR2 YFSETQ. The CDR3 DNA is TGCGCCAGCAGCTTGTTGAGTCTACGGGAGACCCGGAACACTGAAGCTTTCTTT. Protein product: CASSLLSLRETRNTEAFF.

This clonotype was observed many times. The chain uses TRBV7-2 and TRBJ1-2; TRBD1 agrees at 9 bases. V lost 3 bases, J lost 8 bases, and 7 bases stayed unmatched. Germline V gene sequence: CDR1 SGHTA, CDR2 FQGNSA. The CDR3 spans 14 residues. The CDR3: CASSFDRGLEGYTF. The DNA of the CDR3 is TGTGCCAGCAGCTTTGACAGGGGGTTAGAAGGCTACACCTTC.

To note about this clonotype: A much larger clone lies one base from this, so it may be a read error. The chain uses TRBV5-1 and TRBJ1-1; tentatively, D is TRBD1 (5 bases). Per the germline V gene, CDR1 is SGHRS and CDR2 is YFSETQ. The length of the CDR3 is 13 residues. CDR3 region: CASNDRVGTESFF. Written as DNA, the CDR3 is TGCGCCAGCAACGACAGAGTAGGGACTGAATCTTTCTTT.

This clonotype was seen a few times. CDR3 sequence (DNA): TGCGCCAGCAGCCAAGATCTAGGGACAGTAAACTACGAGCAGTACTTC. Residues: CASSQDLGTVNYEQYF. This chain connects TRBV4-1 to TRBJ2-7, with 7 bases aligning to TRBD1. Per germline, CDR1 MGHRA and CDR2 YSYEKL. This CDR3 spans 16 amino acids. V was clipped by 0 bases and J by 3 bases; unmatched bases: 8.

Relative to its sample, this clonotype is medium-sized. CDR3 DNA sequence: TGTGCCACCAGCAGCGGGACTAACAATGAGCAGTTCTTC. Translating it yields CATSSGTNNEQFF. This rearrangement joins TRBV15 to TRBJ2-1, with 7 nucleotides matching TRBD2. Looked up from germline, CDR1 is LNHNV and CDR2 is YYDKDF (reference sequence). The trim removed 3 bases at V and 5 bases at J, leaving 1 base unmatched. CDR3 size: 13 residues.

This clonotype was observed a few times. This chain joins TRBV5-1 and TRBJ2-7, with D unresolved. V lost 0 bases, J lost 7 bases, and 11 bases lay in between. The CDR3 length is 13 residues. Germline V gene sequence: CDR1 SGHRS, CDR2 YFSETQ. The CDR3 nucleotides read TGCGCCAGCAGCTTGGCGGCACGCTGGGAGCAGTACTTC. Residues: CASSLAARWEQYF.

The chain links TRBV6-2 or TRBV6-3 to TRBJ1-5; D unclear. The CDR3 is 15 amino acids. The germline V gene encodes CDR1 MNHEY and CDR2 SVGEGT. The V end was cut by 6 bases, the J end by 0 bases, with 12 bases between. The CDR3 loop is CASRVGRYSNQPQHF. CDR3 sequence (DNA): TGTGCCAGCAGGGTTGGGCGTTATAGCAATCAGCCCCAGCATTTT.

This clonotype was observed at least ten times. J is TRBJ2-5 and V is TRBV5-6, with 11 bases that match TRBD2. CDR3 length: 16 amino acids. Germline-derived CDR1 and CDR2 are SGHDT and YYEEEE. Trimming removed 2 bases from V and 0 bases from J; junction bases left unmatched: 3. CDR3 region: CASSFTSGRYQETQYF. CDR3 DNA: TGTGCCAGCAGCTTCACTAGCGGGAGATACCAAGAGACCCAGTACTTC.

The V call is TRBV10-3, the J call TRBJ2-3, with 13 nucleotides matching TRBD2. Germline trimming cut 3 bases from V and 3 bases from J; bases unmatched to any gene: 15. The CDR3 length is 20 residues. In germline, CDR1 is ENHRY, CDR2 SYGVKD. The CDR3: CAISDPDSGTSGAQTDTQYF. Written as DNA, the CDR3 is TGTGCCATCAGTGATCCTGATTCCGGGACTAGCGGGGCGCAGACAGATACGCAGTATTTT.

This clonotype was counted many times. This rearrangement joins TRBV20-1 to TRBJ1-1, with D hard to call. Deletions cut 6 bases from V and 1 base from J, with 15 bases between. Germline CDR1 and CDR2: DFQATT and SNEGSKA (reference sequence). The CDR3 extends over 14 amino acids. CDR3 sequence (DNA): TGCAGTGCCTCGAAACGACTCACGAACACTGAAGCTTTCTTT. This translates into CSASKRLTNTEAFF.

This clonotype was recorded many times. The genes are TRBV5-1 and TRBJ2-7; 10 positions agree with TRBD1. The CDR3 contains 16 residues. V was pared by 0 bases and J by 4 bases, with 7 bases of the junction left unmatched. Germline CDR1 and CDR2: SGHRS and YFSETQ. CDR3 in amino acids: CASSLGQGAFSYEQYF. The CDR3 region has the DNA TGCGCCAGCAGCTTGGGACAGGGGGCATTTAGTTACGAGCAGTACTTC. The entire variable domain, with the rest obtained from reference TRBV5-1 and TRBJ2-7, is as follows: KAGVTQTPRYLIKTRGQQVTLSCSPISGHRSVSWYQQTPGQGLQFLFEYFSETQRNKGNFPGRFSGRQFSNSRSEMNVSTLELGDSALYLCASSLGQGAFSYEQYFGPGTRLTVT.

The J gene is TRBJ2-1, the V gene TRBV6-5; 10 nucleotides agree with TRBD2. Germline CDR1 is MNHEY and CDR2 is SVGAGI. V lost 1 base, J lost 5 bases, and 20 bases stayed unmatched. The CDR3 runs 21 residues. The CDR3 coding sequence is TGTGCCAGCAGTTACTACGGGTCTAAGACACCAGCGGGAGGGAGGAACAATGAGCAGTTCTTC. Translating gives CASSYYGSKTPAGGRNNEQFF.

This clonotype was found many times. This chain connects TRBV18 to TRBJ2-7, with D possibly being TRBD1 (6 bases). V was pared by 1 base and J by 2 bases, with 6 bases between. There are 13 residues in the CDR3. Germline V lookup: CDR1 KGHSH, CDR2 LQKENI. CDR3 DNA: TGTGCCAGCTCACCACAGGGGGCCTACGAGCAGTACTTC. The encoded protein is CASSPQGAYEQYF.

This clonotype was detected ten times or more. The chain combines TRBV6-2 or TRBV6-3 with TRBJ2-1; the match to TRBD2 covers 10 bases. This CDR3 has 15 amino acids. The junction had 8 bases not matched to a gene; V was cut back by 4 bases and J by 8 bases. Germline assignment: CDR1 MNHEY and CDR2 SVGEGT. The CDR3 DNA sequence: TGTGCCAGCAGTTCCGCAAGCGGGACTAGCGATGAGCAGTTCTTC. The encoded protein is CASSSASGTSDEQFF.

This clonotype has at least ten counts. The CDR3 loop is CSARFTDEQYF. For the CDR3, the DNA is TGCAGTGCTAGATTCACTGACGAGCAGTACTTC. The chain uses TRBV20-1 and TRBJ2-7; D is unclear. The CDR3 is 11 residues long. V was pared by 2 bases and J by 5 bases, with 7 bases between. In germline, CDR1 is DFQATT, CDR2 SNEGSKA (reference sequence).